Listed here is a single T cell receptor beta chain. In the study's own analysis: From reference gene primer amplification, estimates of nucleated cell counts were derived. Libraries were prepared by immunoSEQ multiplex PCR; TCRdb keeps only in-frame clonotypes and omits some of them. From that table come the V and J calls and clone size; the DNA was used to work out D and trimming. The table lists under 200,000 clones, 70% to 90% of them singletons. Germline V lookup: CDR1 LGHNT, CDR2 FRNRAP. V was pared by 5 bases and J by 2 bases, with 6 bases of the junction left unmatched. This CDR3 spans 15 amino acids. The source of the sample is a study of blood T cell repertoires in COVID-19. Study overall: T cells, B-cell-depleted T cells, or PBMCs supplied cDNA or gDNA.

Sequenced material: peripheral blood. The genes are TRBV12-5 and TRBJ2-1; TRBD2 matches at 7 bases. The TCR was taken from a man aged 18 to 30 with acute or convalescent COVID-19. The CDR3: CASGGRGTTYNEQFF. CDR3 coding DNA: TGTGCTAGTGGTGGACGGGGGACTACCTACAATGAGCAGTTCTTC.